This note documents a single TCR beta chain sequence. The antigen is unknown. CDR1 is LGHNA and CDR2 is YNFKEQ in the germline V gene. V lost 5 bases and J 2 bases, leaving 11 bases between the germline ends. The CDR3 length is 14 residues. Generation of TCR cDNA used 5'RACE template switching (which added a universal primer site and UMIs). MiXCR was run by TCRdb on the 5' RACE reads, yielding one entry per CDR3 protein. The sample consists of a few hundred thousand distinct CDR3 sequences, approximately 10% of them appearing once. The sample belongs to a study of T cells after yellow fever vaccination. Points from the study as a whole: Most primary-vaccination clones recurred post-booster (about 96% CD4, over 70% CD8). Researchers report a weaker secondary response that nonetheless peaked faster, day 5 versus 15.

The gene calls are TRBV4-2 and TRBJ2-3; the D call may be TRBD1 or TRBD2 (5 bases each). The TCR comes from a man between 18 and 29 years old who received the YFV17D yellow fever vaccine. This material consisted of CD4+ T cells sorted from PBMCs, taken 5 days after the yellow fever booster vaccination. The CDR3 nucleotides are TGTGCCAGCAGCGGGGGTAGCCCCACAGATACGCAGTATTTT. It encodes CASSGGSPTDTQYF.